The 5 T cell receptor beta chains below all came from one sample that was sequenced in a study of cytomegalovirus exposure and HLA in healthy donors. 60 Vbeta and 13 Jbeta primers were used in PCR. Here immunoSEQ multiplex PCR was the method, and the copy in TCRdb shows in-frame clones only, minus some. The repertoire includes roughly 150,000 clones, 82% of them detected once, and approximately 1.5% sits in the top ten. Input material: PBMCs. The receptors were sampled from a girl aged 10 to 17 in good health and CMV-seropositive.

V usage is TRBV13 and J usage is TRBJ2-1; 7 bases agree with TRBD2. This CDR3 contains 14 residues. V dropped 3 bases and J dropped 8; count of bases not matched to a gene: 7. Germline V gene lookup returns CDR1 PRHDT and CDR2 FYEKMQ (reference sequence). CDR3 sequence: CASSFPGGRDEQFF. In DNA form, the CDR3 reads TGTGCCAGCAGCTTTCCGGGGGGTCGCGATGAGCAGTTCTTC.

A note on this clone: Other nucleotide sequences in the sample specify the same CDR3. This chain joins TRBV9 and TRBJ2-2, with D maybe TRBD2 (5 bases). The CDR3 consists of 13 residues. Trimming left V 0 bases short and J 5 bases short, with 5 bases between. From germline, CDR1 is SGDLS and CDR2 YYNGEE. CDR3 in DNA: TGTGCCAGCAGCGTAGCGGGGACCGGGGAGCTGTTTTTT. This gives the protein CASSVAGTGELFF.

A few counts support this clone. The rearrangement uses TRBV11-2 and TRBJ2-3; 8 bases map to TRBD1. Per the germline V gene, CDR1 is SGHAT and CDR2 is FQNNGV. This CDR3 is 15 amino acids long. Unmatched junction bases numbered 5, after V lost 2 bases and J lost 4 bases. The CDR3 nucleotides read TGTGCCAGCAGCTTAACAGGGGGGCACGCAGATACGCAGTATTTT. Protein: CASSLTGGHADTQYF.

This clone was observed a few times. This chain connects TRBV6-1 to TRBJ2-7, with D perhaps matching TRBD1 (7 bases). The V and J ends lost 10 bases and 0 bases respectively, with 16 bases between them. Germline loops: CDR1 MNHNS, CDR2 SASEGT. The CDR3 consists of 14 residues. The CDR3 sequence: CAIRRDSNSYEQYF. CDR3 coding DNA: TGTGCCATCAGGAGGGACAGCAACTCCTACGAGCAGTACTTC.

This chain links TRBV28 with TRBJ2-3; D is possibly TRBD2 (6 bases). Per germline, CDR1 MDHEN and CDR2 SYDVKM. This CDR3 has 15 residues. V shed 6 bases and J shed 2 bases, with 15 bases lying between them. The CDR3 DNA follows: TGTGCCAGCAGCACCGGGACTCCCTCCACAGATACGCAGTATTTT. This codes for CASSTGTPSTDTQYF.